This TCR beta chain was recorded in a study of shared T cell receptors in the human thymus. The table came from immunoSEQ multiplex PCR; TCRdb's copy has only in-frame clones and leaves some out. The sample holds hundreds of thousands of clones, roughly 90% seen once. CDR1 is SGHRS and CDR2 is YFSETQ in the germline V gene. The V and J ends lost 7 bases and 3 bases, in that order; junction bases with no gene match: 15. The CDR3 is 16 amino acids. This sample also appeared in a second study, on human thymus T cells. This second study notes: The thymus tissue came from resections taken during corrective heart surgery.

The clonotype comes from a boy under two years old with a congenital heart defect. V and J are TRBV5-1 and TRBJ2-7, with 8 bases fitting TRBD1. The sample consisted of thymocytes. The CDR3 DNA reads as TGCGCCAGCCGGAACGGACAGGGCCCTGTAAACTACGAGCAGTACTTC. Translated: CASRNGQGPVNYEQYF.